This passage covers 9 T cell receptor beta chains from one sample sequenced in a study of T cell changes during pregnancy in multiple sclerosis. Produced via immunoSEQ multiplex PCR; TCRdb's table is partial and in-frame only. The sample comprises about 38,000 clones, 91% of which are singletons, and over 10% rests with the top ten. Sequencing used CD8+ T cells from peripheral blood mononuclear cells, obtained after pregnancy. All receptors derive from a female donor with multiple sclerosis, enrolled in a pregnancy study.

This clone came up once. The chain employs TRBV30 and TRBJ1-2; D might be TRBD1 (5 bases). Trimming cost V 8 bases and J 1 base, with 14 bases left between them. This CDR3 has 13 residues. CDR1 is GTSNPN, CDR2 SVGIG, per germline (reference sequence). The CDR3, as DNA: TGTGCCGGTCCCACCAGGGTTAACTATGGCTACACCTTC. Its protein product is CAGPTRVNYGYTF.

The J gene is TRBJ1-6, the V gene TRBV5-4; D unclear. Trimming stripped 0 bases from V and 8 bases from J, with 12 bases between. The germline CDR1 and CDR2 sequences are SGHNT and YYREEE (reference sequence). The CDR3 runs 15 residues. This CDR3 reads CASSLVQSLDSPLHF. CDR3 bases: TGTGCCAGCAGCTTGGTTCAGTCTTTGGATTCACCCCTCCACTTT. Complete variable domain (other parts from reference TRBV5-4 and TRBJ1-6): ETGVTQSPTHLIKTRGQQVTLRCSSQSGHNTVSWYQQALGQGPQFIFQYYREEENGRGNFPPRFSGLQFPNYSSELNVNALELDDSALYLCASSLVQSLDSPLHFGNGTRLTVT.

Only one count was recorded for this clone. V is TRBV7-9 and J is TRBJ2-7, with D possibly being TRBD2 (6 bases). Trimming took 4 bases from V and 4 from J, leaving 11 bases between them. The CDR3 runs to 13 residues. Per the germline V gene, CDR1 is SEHNR and CDR2 is FQNEAQ (reference sequence). CDR3 sequence reads: CASSSAGGYEQYF. In DNA, the CDR3 is TGTGCCAGCAGCTCAGCAGGAGGGTACGAGCAGTACTTC.

The rearrangement joins TRBV5-1 to TRBJ1-1; unclear D gene. Trimming took 2 bases from V and 1 from J, leaving 9 bases between them. The CDR3 length is 14 residues. Germline V gives CDR1 SGHRS, CDR2 YFSETQ. CDR3 loop: CASSLITGNTEAFF. DNA for the CDR3: TGCGCCAGCAGCTTAATAACGGGGAACACTGAAGCTTTCTTT. Based on the CDR3 plus reference TRBV5-1 and TRBJ1-1, the full variable domain is KAGVTQTPRYLIKTRGQQVTLSCSPISGHRSVSWYQQTPGQGLQFLFEYFSETQRNKGNFPGRFSGRQFSNSRSEMNVSTLELGDSALYLCASSLITGNTEAFFGQGTRLTVV.

The chain couples TRBV7-9 to TRBJ2-1, with D unresolved. The CDR3 runs 13 residues. Trimming removed 5 bases from V and 6 bases from J, with 11 bases in between. Germline V CDR1 and CDR2: SEHNR, FQNEAQ (reference sequence). The CDR3 loop is CASSPGRVNEQFF. For the CDR3, the DNA is TGTGCCAGCAGCCCAGGAAGAGTCAATGAGCAGTTCTTC.

The V and J genes are TRBV2 and TRBJ1-2, with 7 bases identical to TRBD1. The CDR3 totals 14 residues. Trimming took 6 bases from V and 8 from J; bases not matched to a gene: 12. Germline assignment: CDR1 SNHLY and CDR2 FYNNEI. The DNA for the CDR3 is TGTGCCAGCAGCCTCAGGGACAGCGCCGAGGGCTACACCTTC. Protein product: CASSLRDSAEGYTF.

The V and J genes are TRBV10-3 and TRBJ1-3, with D perhaps TRBD1 (6 bases). V was pared by 4 bases and J by 0 bases, with 13 bases between. The CDR3 spans 16 residues. Germline V gene sequence: CDR1 ENHRY, CDR2 SYGVKD. CDR3 loop: CAISVEGHNSGNTIYF. The CDR3 coding sequence is TGTGCCATCAGTGTAGAGGGACACAACTCTGGAAACACCATATATTTT.

In this sample, this clone turned up a few times. The rearrangement links TRBV19 to TRBJ2-7; D is possibly TRBD1 (5 bases). With 3 bases removed from V and 3 bases from J, the gap between germline ends came to 21 bases. This CDR3 has 17 amino acids. CDR1 is LNHDA and CDR2 is SQIVND in the germline V gene (reference sequence). CDR3 DNA sequence: TGTGCCAGTAGTATCCAGGGTGAGTTCGCTACTGTCTACGAGCAGTACTTC. It encodes CASSIQGEFATVYEQYF.

The chain is built from TRBV4-2 and TRBJ2-3, with 8 bases aligning to TRBD1. V was clipped by 5 bases and J by 4 bases; unmatched bases: 11. The CDR3 loop spans 16 amino acids. Germline values: CDR1 LGHNA, CDR2 YNFKEQ. The CDR3 nucleotides read TGTGCCAGCAGCACCCGGGACAGGAGAGGGGCAGATACGCAGTATTTT. Translating gives CASSTRDRRGADTQYF.